The clone carrying this T cell receptor beta chain ranks as medium-sized in terms of frequency. One tube held mixed TRB-A and TRB-B primer pools for touch-down PCR. Using the multiplex PCR reads, TCRdb records one entry per CDR3 protein without DNA. This repertoire includes about 8,100 distinct CDR3 sequences. This sample was taken from a study of T cell clusters in autoimmune cytopenias. Approximately 40,000 genome equivalents of blood DNA were amplified for TRB. Germline lookup yields CDR1 LNHDA and CDR2 SQIVND (reference sequence). The CDR3 runs 18 residues. The receptor's source is a human donor with an autoimmune cytopenia or autoimmune hepatitis (not recorded which). The gene calls are TRBV19 and TRBJ2-2; TCRdb names TRBD2, which stays unverified in the absence of DNA. The specimen sequenced was peripheral blood. The CDR3: CASRVPRTSGANTGELFF.